The sequence of this TCR beta chain was determined in a study of T-cell reconstitution after alpha-beta-depleted transplantation in children. Regarding the study as a whole: T-cell counts and diversity were attributed mostly to newly produced T cells one year after transplant. Several hundred graft clones that had expanded were reportedly the source of alpha-beta T cells about two months after transplant.

This clonotype was counted many times. Its antigen remains unidentified. Molecular barcoding with unique molecular identifiers was used for the TCRbeta library. TCRdb re-called the PCR reads with MiXCR, one entry per CDR3 protein. The sample consists of 240,000 or so distinct CDR3 sequences, under 9.5% of them appearing once. The germline V and J ends were trimmed by 6 bases and 4 bases, with 16 bases remaining between them. This CDR3 spans 14 amino acids. This sequence originates from a male patient younger than 18 who had a stem cell transplant for acute lymphoblastic leukemia, so the T cells may come from the graft donor. The specimen was PBMCs, mostly from graft donor cells, collected 180 days after TCRalphabeta/CD19-depleted stem cell transplant. This sequence joins TRBV12-3 or TRBV12-4 and TRBJ2-7, with unresolved D. The CDR3 nucleotides are TGTGCCAGCAGCTTGGGTCCTAACCGATACGAGCAGTACTTC. Translated, it gives CASSLGPNRYEQYF.